This T cell receptor beta chain was obtained from a study of identical twins. TCRdb analysed the 5' RACE reads with MiXCR anew, one entry per CDR3 protein. Of fewer than 500,000 distinct CDR3 sequences in the sample, around 15% are singletons; the top ten hold 0.8% to 1%. The V end was cut by 5 bases, the J end by 6 bases, with 7 bases between. Looked up from germline, CDR1 is KGHDR and CDR2 is SFDVKD. The CDR3 runs to 12 residues. Study-level results: Fewer insertions characterized abundant cord blood beta clonotypes, whereas memory repertoires showed none. Weaker excess twin sharing was seen among beta out-of-frame sequences. Among out-of-frame alpha sequences shared by twins, low generation probability occurred in excess.

Only healthy Caucasians were included as donors. On this clonotype: Its matching antigen is unknown.

These data also formed part of another study, on yellow fever vaccine responses in identical twins.

V gene TRBV24-1 combines with J gene TRBJ2-1; D remains unclear. The sequencing input was CD4+ T cells sorted from blood. This receptor was taken from a woman under 30 in good health. The CDR3 nucleotides are TGTGCCACCAGTGGGTCCGTCAATGAGCAGTTCTTC. Protein product: CATSGSVNEQFF.